The rows below give T cell receptor beta chains drawn from one sample of a study of T cell responses to AZD1222 COVID-19 vaccine. Only in-frame clones appear in the TCRdb table, and some are missing; sequencing was by immunoSEQ multiplex PCR. The table includes approximately 60,000 clones, around three quarters detected once. Specimen: peripheral blood, collected on day 0 of AZD1222 vaccination. These receptors all stem from an adult in good health. Each CDR3 is given with its conserved first and last residue.

>TRBJ1-1|TRBV18
CASSLQTENTEAFF
>TRBJ2-4|TRBV25-1
CASSPPSQGAKNIQYF
>TRBJ1-1|TRBV5-6
CASSLYQVVGEAFF
>TRBJ1-1|TRBV11-2
CASSLAVNTEAFF
>TRBJ2-2|TRBV4-1
CASRPGNTGELFF
>TRBJ2-5|TRBV19
CASSIGRQGVETQYF
>TRBJ1-3|TRBV6-5
CASSYIPPNTIYF
>TRBJ2-7|TRBV7-9
CASSLSHYEQYF
>TRBJ1-5|TRBV7-6
CASSPTGGAGQPQHF
>TRBJ1-6|TRBV10-3
CAISESGQGVRDSPLHF
>TRBJ1-1|TRBV27
CASSLQGAMGTEAFF
>TRBJ1-2|TRBV7-8
CASSFGVPGYGYTF
>TRBJ1-6|TRBV18
CASSPQTGEGSPLHF
>TRBJ2-5|TRBV29-1
CSVDGTGGTETQYF
>TRBJ1-2|TRBV2
CASRRQGADYGYTF
>TRBJ2-1|TRBV24-1
CATSDPGQEQFF
>TRBJ1-6|TRBV3-1/TRBV3-2
CASSQVRGLTSSYNSPLHF
>TRBJ2-1|TRBV24-1
CATSGGDEQFF
>TRBJ2-1|TRBV7-8
CASSLAPRHNEQFF
>TRBJ2-1|TRBV7-9
CASSIRQGTPYNEQFF
>TRBJ1-1|TRBV11-1
CASSPYRETEAFF
>TRBJ1-5|TRBV9
CASSAGVIANQPQHF
>TRBJ2-7|TRBV3-1/TRBV3-2
CASSQETRLAGAGEQYF